The TCR beta chain under discussion was sequenced for a study of cytomegalovirus exposure and HLA in healthy donors. Study-wide findings and caveats: CMV antigen specificity was confirmed in vitro for three CMV-associated chains.

Notes on this clone: Its matching antigen is unknown.

In the PCR, 60 Vbeta and 13 Jbeta primers were used. Libraries were prepared by immunoSEQ multiplex PCR; TCRdb keeps only in-frame clonotypes and omits some of them. This table holds more than 75,000 clones, about nine tenths found once. This CDR3 comprises 13 residues. Germline V gives CDR1 SGHNT, CDR2 YYREEE (reference sequence). V lost 3 bases and J lost 6; bases outside the gene matches: 4. The J gene is TRBJ2-7, the V gene TRBV5-4; TRBD1 aligns across 9 bases. This receptor was identified in a man younger than 30 in good health and CMV-seronegative. The sequenced sample was PBMCs. Here the CDR3 DNA reads TGTGCCAGCAGCTGGGGACAGGGACGCGAGCAGTACTTC. Translation gives CASSWGQGREQYF.